These T cell receptor beta chains were read from a single sample in a study of blood T cell repertoires in COVID-19. Some clones are missing from TCRdb's copy, which holds only in-frame ones; the method was immunoSEQ multiplex PCR. This table holds about 210,000 clones, roughly 85% found once. The sample taken for sequencing was peripheral blood. Receptors were obtained from a man in his fifties or sixties with COVID-19, enrolled during active disease. Each CDR3 is given with its conserved first and last residue. The D gene is left open where the match is weak. The listing skips clone size in some rows; elsewhere it reads once, few, many or a size class.

TRBJ1-1 TRBV10-3 - - TGTGCCATCGGGGGGAGCAGGATTGAAGCTTTCTTT CAIGGSRIEAFF
TRBJ2-3 TRBV19 - TRBD1 TGTGCCAGTAGTATTGGGCATCGGACAGGGGGCTTGGCAGATACGCAGTATTTT CASSIGHRTGGLADTQYF
TRBJ2-7 TRBV3-1/TRBV3-2 few - TGTGCCAGCAGCCAAGATGGGGCTACCAAGGGCGAGCAGTACTTC CASSQDGATKGEQYF
TRBJ2-4 TRBV27 - TRBD2 TGTGCCAGCAGTCCCCTGGGACTAGGCGGTTTGAACATTCAGTACTTC CASSPLGLGGLNIQYF
TRBJ1-2 TRBV9 once - TGTGCCAGCAGCGTAGGGGAGATGTTGGGAGGCTACACCTTC CASSVGEMLGGYTF
TRBJ2-2 TRBV9 - - TGTGCCAGCAGCATAGACTACAGGCTGGGCACCGGGGAGCTGTTTTTT CASSIDYRLGTGELFF
TRBJ2-6 TRBV6-6 - TRBD1 TGTGCCAGCAGTCGGACAGGGGCTGGGGCCAACGTCCTGACTTTC CASSRTGAGANVLTF
TRBJ2-5 TRBV10-3 - TRBD2 TGTGCCATCAGTCCGGGACTAGCGGGGGAAGAGACCCAGTACTTC CAISPGLAGEETQYF
TRBJ2-3 TRBV10-1 - TRBD2 TGCGCCAGCAGTGAAAGGGGGACTAGCGGGGATACCCCCACAGATACGCAGTATTTT CASSERGTSGDTPTDTQYF
TRBJ2-1 TRBV9 - - TGTGCCAGCAGTGTTACAGGGTTGACCTACAATGAGCAGTTCTTC CASSVTGLTYNEQFF
TRBJ1-1 TRBV3-1/TRBV3-2 - TRBD1 TGTGCCAGCAGCCAAGGCCCGACAGGGTTCACTGAAGCTTTCTTT CASSQGPTGFTEAFF
TRBJ2-7 TRBV2 - - TGTGCCAGCAAGCGGGGACAGGCCCCCTACGAGCAGTACTTC CASKRGQAPYEQYF
TRBJ2-1 TRBV11-2 once TRBD2 TGTGCCAGCAGCTCCCGACTAGCGGGGCCCCGGGGGAATGAGCAGTTCTTC CASSSRLAGPRGNEQFF